Shown below are 22 T cell receptor beta chains from a single sample sequenced in a study of T cell changes during pregnancy in multiple sclerosis. Method: immunoSEQ multiplex PCR; TCRdb's copy keeps in-frame clones and lacks some. Of more than 45,000 clones detected, 80% to 95% appear once; the ten largest clones hold around 0.91%. The sample here was CD4+ T cells from peripheral blood mononuclear cells, taken in the second trimester of pregnancy. The source is a female donor in good health, enrolled as a control in a pregnancy study.

The gene calls are TRBV7-8 and TRBJ1-1; D is unclear. From germline, CDR1 is SGHVS and CDR2 FQNEAQ. V lost 10 bases and J lost 8, with 14 bases in between. The CDR3 sequence is 11 residues long. This CDR3 is CAIGGVEEAFF. The DNA for the CDR3 is TGTGCCATCGGAGGCGTAGAAGAAGCTTTCTTT.

The CDR3 loop is CAISVGQGSSGNTIYF. CDR3 DNA: TGTGCCATCAGTGTGGGACAGGGCAGCTCTGGAAACACCATATATTTT. The chain has TRBV10-3 and TRBJ1-3, with TRBD1 identical over 9 bases. Germline V CDR1 and CDR2: ENHRY, SYGVKD. This CDR3 spans 16 amino acids. V was clipped by 4 bases and J by 0 bases; unmatched bases: 4.

The rearrangement uses TRBV6-1 and TRBJ2-5; D remains unclear. CDR3 length equals 13 residues. CDR1 and CDR2 from the germline V gene are MNHNS and SASEGT. Trimming left V 5 bases short and J 4 bases short, with 11 bases between. The CDR3 bases are TGTGCCAGCAGTAGCCTCTTCGGAGAGACCCAGTACTTC. As protein: CASSSLFGETQYF.

The genes are TRBV6-5 and TRBJ1-4; 7 bases match TRBD1. In germline, CDR1 is MNHEY, CDR2 SVGAGI. J was trimmed by 8 bases and V by 8 bases; bases with no gene match: 8. The length of the CDR3 is 13 residues. CDR3 region: CASSRQGGEKLFF. In DNA form, the CDR3 reads TGTGCCAGCTCCCGACAGGGCGGGGAAAAACTGTTTTTT.

V is TRBV5-6 and J is TRBJ1-1, with D unresolved. Trimming removed 1 base from V and 4 bases from J, with 8 bases in between. The germline V gene has CDR1 SGHDT and CDR2 YYEEEE. The CDR3 is 13 residues long. The CDR3 nucleotides are TGTGCCAGCAGCTTGACGGGTTCCACTGAAGCTTTCTTT. As protein: CASSLTGSTEAFF.

The chain employs TRBV2 and TRBJ2-7, with a weak D call TRBD1 (6 bases). V was trimmed by 8 bases and J by 5 bases, leaving 19 bases between them. Germline V gives CDR1 SNHLY, CDR2 FYNNEI. The CDR3 totals 14 residues. CDR3 region: CASDLDRSSHEQYF. The DNA of the CDR3 is TGTGCCAGCGACTTGGACAGAAGTTCCCACGAGCAGTACTTC.

This sequence joins TRBV7-9 and TRBJ1-6; D not certain. The CDR3 totals 16 residues. The V end was cut by 1 base, the J end by 0 bases, with 7 bases between. Germline CDR1 reads SEHNR; CDR2 reads FQNEAQ (reference sequence). CDR3 sequence reads: CASSLVGSSYNSPLHF. Written as DNA, the CDR3 is TGTGCCAGCAGCTTAGTAGGGAGCTCCTATAATTCACCCCTCCACTTT. The complete variable domain, with remaining parts taken from reference TRBV7-9 and TRBJ1-6, reads DTGVSQNPRHKITKRGQNVTFRCDPISEHNRLYWYRQTLGQGPEFLTYFQNEAQLEKSRLLSDRFSAERPKGSFSTLEIQRTEQGDSAMYLCASSLVGSSYNSPLHFGNGTRLTVT.

The chain joins TRBV7-8 to TRBJ1-1; unclear D gene. Germline V gene data show CDR1 as SGHVS and CDR2 as FQNEAQ. V was trimmed by 8 bases and J by 5 bases, leaving 12 bases between them. This CDR3 has 12 residues. CDR3 bases: TGTGCCAGCGGGAGGGTGGGAACTGAAGCTTTCTTT. This translates into CASGRVGTEAFF.

The chain has TRBV19 and TRBJ1-5; 9 nucleotides line up with TRBD1. This CDR3 has 15 amino acids. Germline lookup yields CDR1 LNHDA and CDR2 SQIVND (reference sequence). The ends lost 7 bases at V and 6 bases at J; junction bases unmatched: 10. The CDR3 sequence is CASTPTGGTGQPQHF. CDR3 in DNA: TGTGCCAGTACACCGACAGGGGGAACGGGTCAGCCCCAGCATTTT.

This clone was detected ten times or more. The sample has other DNA sequences that encode this CDR3 too. The chain carries TRBV9 and TRBJ2-7; 7 bases fit TRBD2. This CDR3 spans 14 amino acids. V lost 0 bases and J lost 3; bases outside the gene matches: 3. CDR1 and CDR2 from the germline V gene are SGDLS and YYNGEE. The CDR3 is CASSVGGEGYEQYF. The CDR3 DNA reads TGTGCCAGCAGCGTAGGAGGGGAGGGCTACGAGCAGTACTTC.

This sequence joins TRBV19 and TRBJ2-7; 9 bases line up with TRBD1. Germline-derived CDR1 and CDR2 are LNHDA and SQIVND (reference sequence). This CDR3 is built from 14 residues. The junction had 9 bases not matched to a gene; V was cut back by 6 bases and J by 6 bases. The CDR3 is CASSSGTGRAEQYF. The CDR3 DNA reads as TGTGCCAGTAGCTCCGGGACAGGGCGGGCCGAGCAGTACTTC.

The chain employs TRBV6-1 and TRBJ2-3; D is ambiguous. The germline V and J ends were trimmed by 6 bases and 0 bases, with 10 bases remaining between them. CDR3 size: 14 residues. Germline CDR1 and CDR2: MNHNS and SASEGT. CDR3 loop: CASSRPGSTDTQYF. For the CDR3, the DNA is TGTGCCAGCAGCCGCCCGGGTAGCACAGATACGCAGTATTTT.

The chain carries TRBV11-2 and TRBJ1-1; D remains unclear. Germline V gene sequence: CDR1 SGHAT, CDR2 FQNNGV. The CDR3 has 12 amino acids. V lost 1 base and J 5 bases, leaving 5 bases between the germline ends. The CDR3 protein is CASSLVSTEAFF. The CDR3 DNA reads TGTGCCAGCAGCTTAGTTTCGACTGAAGCTTTCTTT.

The genes are TRBV15 and TRBJ1-5, with a tentative D call TRBD1 (5 bases). The CDR3 sequence is 15 residues long. The V end lost 1 base, the J end lost 0 bases, and 7 bases lay between the germline ends. Germline CDR1 and CDR2: LNHNV and YYDKDF (reference sequence). This chain's CDR3 is CATSRGRDSNQPQHF. CDR3 nucleotide sequence: TGTGCCACCAGCAGAGGCAGGGATAGCAATCAGCCCCAGCATTTT.

V gene TRBV4-1 combines with J gene TRBJ2-1, with 7 nucleotides matching TRBD2. Germline V CDR1 and CDR2: MGHRA, YSYEKL. The V segment lost 1 base and the J segment 3 bases; nucleotides outside the gene matches: 12. The CDR3 covers 18 residues. The CDR3 nucleotides read TGCGCCAGCAGCCAAGTTGATATGGGTCTAGCGGTCTACAATGAGCAGTTCTTC. It yields the protein CASSQVDMGLAVYNEQFF.

The chain has TRBV30 and TRBJ2-5; D unclear. Trimming left V 0 bases short and J 5 bases short, with 7 bases between. Germline V gene data show CDR1 as GTSNPN and CDR2 as SVGIG (reference sequence). The CDR3 extends over 12 amino acids. The CDR3 nucleotides are TGTGCCTGGAGTGTGGTAGTGGAGACCCAGTACTTC. It translates to CAWSVVVETQYF.

The CDR3 DNA follows: TGTGCCAGCAGTCTGTCGACAGGGGGCGCGGCTTTCTTT. It encodes CASSLSTGGAAFF. This sequence joins TRBV28 and TRBJ1-1; TRBD1 agrees at 10 bases. This CDR3 spans 13 amino acids. V lost 5 bases and J lost 11; bases outside the gene matches: 8. The germline gives CDR1 MDHEN, CDR2 SYDVKM.

As concerns this clone: Within the sample, other DNA sequences also encode this same CDR3. CDR3 sequence: CASSAGQGTYEQYF. The CDR3 DNA reads TGCGCCAGCAGCGCGGGACAGGGGACCTACGAGCAGTACTTC. The chain is built from TRBV5-1 and TRBJ2-7; 10 positions agree with TRBD1. Germline assignment: CDR1 SGHRS and CDR2 YFSETQ. Losses at the gene ends were 4 bases for V and 2 bases for J; bases not matched to a gene: 3. The CDR3 has 14 residues. Full variable domain (rest looked up from reference TRBV5-1 and TRBJ2-7): KAGVTQTPRYLIKTRGQQVTLSCSPISGHRSVSWYQQTPGQGLQFLFEYFSETQRNKGNFPGRFSGRQFSNSRSEMNVSTLELGDSALYLCASSAGQGTYEQYFGPGTRLTVT.

The chain combines TRBV28 with TRBJ1-5; the D gene is possibly TRBD1 (6 bases). The CDR3 length is 15 residues. Per the germline V gene, CDR1 is MDHEN and CDR2 is SYDVKM. V was clipped by 2 bases and J by 5 bases, with 13 bases between them. The CDR3, as DNA: TGTGCCAGCAGTTTACGGGACACATACTATCAGCCCCAGCATTTT. It specifies CASSLRDTYYQPQHF.

The chain combines TRBV7-3 with TRBJ1-1; TRBD1 might be the D (6 bases). CDR1 and CDR2 (germline): SGHTA, FQGTGA. Trimming cost V 5 bases and J 6 bases, with 16 bases left between them. This CDR3 is built from 14 residues. The CDR3 protein is CASSPTGEGAEAFF. The CDR3 coding sequence is TGTGCCAGCAGCCCCACGGGGGAGGGGGCTGAAGCTTTCTTT.

The chain joins TRBV5-4 to TRBJ2-5; 8 bases line up with TRBD2. The CDR3 extends over 14 amino acids. Germline values: CDR1 SGHNT, CDR2 YYREEE (reference sequence). J gave up 4 bases and V 0 bases, and 2 bases lay outside the gene matches. The CDR3 DNA follows: TGTGCCAGCAGCTTGGCTGCGGGGGGAGAGACCCAGTACTTC. Translated: CASSLAAGGETQYF.

J is TRBJ2-1 and V is TRBV28, with TRBD1 matching 9 bases. Per germline, CDR1 MDHEN and CDR2 SYDVKM. The CDR3 has 16 residues. The ends lost 5 bases at V and 2 bases at J; junction bases unmatched: 7. CDR3 nucleotide sequence: TGTGCCAGCAGTCTACAGGGGGCGGAAGCCTACAATGAGCAGTTCTTC. This codes for CASSLQGAEAYNEQFF.